A single sample is the source of the 20 T cell receptor beta chains below, sequenced in a study of blood T cell repertoires in COVID-19. Some clones are missing from TCRdb's copy, which holds only in-frame ones; the method was immunoSEQ multiplex PCR. The table records around 300,000 clones, roughly 90% of them present only once. The specimen sequenced was PBMCs or T cells enriched from blood (not recorded which). These receptors came from a woman under 40 who had recovered from COVID-19.

The chain combines TRBV7-9 with TRBJ2-2; tentative D call: TRBD1 (5 bases). V lost 5 bases and J lost 3, with 10 bases in between. The CDR3 runs 14 residues. Germline CDR1 and CDR2: SEHNR and FQNEAQ (reference sequence). The CDR3 sequence: CASSLGRDTGELFF. Here the CDR3 DNA reads TGTGCCAGCAGCCTCGGCAGGGACACCGGGGAGCTGTTTTTT.

The chain uses TRBV7-9 and TRBJ1-5; possibly TRBD1 for D (6 bases). The ends were cut back, 5 bases at V and 3 bases at J, with 11 bases in the middle. This CDR3 has 14 amino acids. Germline CDR1 is SEHNR and CDR2 is FQNEAQ (reference sequence). The CDR3 nucleotides are TGTGCCAGCAGCATCGGACAGAACAATCAGCCCCAGCATTTT. Its translation: CASSIGQNNQPQHF. The complete variable domain, with remaining parts taken from reference TRBV7-9 and TRBJ1-5, reads DTGVSQNPRHKITKRGQNVTFRCDPISEHNRLYWYRQTLGQGPEFLTYFQNEAQLEKSRLLSDRFSAERPKGSFSTLEIQRTEQGDSAMYLCASSIGQNNQPQHFGDGTRLSIL.

In this sample, this clone turned up a few times. This rearrangement joins TRBV19 to TRBJ2-7; weak D call: TRBD1 (6 bases). Germline CDR1 is LNHDA and CDR2 is SQIVND (reference sequence). V was cut by 8 bases and J by 0 bases, with 14 bases left in between. The CDR3 is 14 residues long. The CDR3 region is CASSRTRGSYEQYF. The DNA for the CDR3 is TGTGCCAGTTCTAGGACCAGGGGCTCCTACGAGCAGTACTTC.

Comments on this clone: The same CDR3 is also encoded by other DNA sequences in this sample. This chain uses TRBV7-9 with TRBJ2-1, with TRBD2 matching over 8 bases. Germline CDR1 and CDR2: SEHNR and FQNEAQ (reference sequence). The CDR3 has 16 amino acids. V shed 5 bases and J 0 bases; nucleotides not matched to a gene: 6. The CDR3 reads CASSPPGGSSYNEQFF. DNA of the CDR3: TGTGCCAGCAGCCCACCGGGGGGGAGCTCCTACAATGAGCAGTTCTTC.

This chain uses TRBV24-1 with TRBJ2-2; possible D gene TRBD1, 5 bases. The CDR3 contains 13 residues. The germline gives CDR1 KGHDR, CDR2 SFDVKD. Trimming removed 12 bases from V and 1 base from J, with 11 bases in between. CDR3 in DNA: TGTGCCGCGGACAAGGGGAACACCGGGGAGCTGTTTTTT. Translation: CAADKGNTGELFF.

The V and J genes are TRBV28 and TRBJ1-4, with 7 bases matching TRBD1. Germline loops: CDR1 MDHEN, CDR2 SYDVKM. The trim removed 6 bases at V and 11 bases at J, leaving 6 bases unmatched. The CDR3 totals 12 residues. The CDR3 bases are TGTGCCAGCAGGGGGACAGAGTGGAAACTGTTTTTT. This encodes CASRGTEWKLFF.

This chain joins TRBV20-1 and TRBJ1-4, with TRBD1 as a possible D gene (5 bases). The CDR3 is 13 residues long. The germline V gene has CDR1 DFQATT and CDR2 SNEGSKA (reference sequence). V lost 3 bases and J 8 bases, leaving 13 bases between the germline ends. CDR3 sequence (DNA): TGCAGTGCTAGTAGGGGAAGAGGAGAAAAACTGTTTTTT. Its translation: CSASRGRGEKLFF.

This clone has just one count. V usage is TRBV3-1 (or the pseudogene TRBV3-2) and J usage is TRBJ1-2; 10 nucleotides agree with TRBD1. The V gene's germline CDR1 is LGHDT and CDR2 YNNKEL (reference sequence). The junction had 2 bases not matched to a gene; V was cut back by 4 bases and J by 3 bases. This CDR3 is 14 amino acids long. The CDR3 DNA reads TGTGCCAGCAGCCGTGGACAGGGGGACTATGGCTACACCTTC. Amino acid sequence: CASSRGQGDYGYTF.

The chain links TRBV10-1 to TRBJ1-4, with D possibly being TRBD1 (5 bases). V lost 8 bases, J lost 8 bases, and 21 bases lay in between. This CDR3 has 15 amino acids. Germline V CDR1 and CDR2: WNHNN, SYGVQD (reference sequence). Here the CDR3 DNA reads TGCGCCAGCTGCCAGGGATGGCAGAAAAAGGAAAAACTGTTTTTT. Its protein is CASCQGWQKKEKLFF.

V is TRBV3-1 (or the pseudogene TRBV3-2) and J is TRBJ1-1; perhaps TRBD1 as D (6 bases). Germline CDR1 and CDR2: LGHDT and YNNKEL (reference sequence). There are 14 residues in the CDR3. Trimming stripped 2 bases from V and 1 base from J, with 8 bases between. The CDR3 spells CASSQLQGNTEAFF. DNA of the CDR3: TGTGCCAGCAGCCAATTACAGGGGAACACTGAAGCTTTCTTT.

The rearrangement links TRBV18 to TRBJ1-2; D is unresolved. CDR3 length: 14 amino acids. Trimming cost V 0 bases and J 2 bases, with 7 bases left between them. The germline V gene has CDR1 KGHSH and CDR2 LQKENI. The CDR3 nucleotides are TGTGCCAGCTCACCACCTGGCCAAAACTATGGCTACACCTTC. Encoded protein: CASSPPGQNYGYTF.

This CDR3 reads CASSLGGTGGNGYTF. CDR3 coding DNA: TGCGCCAGCAGCTTGGGCGGGACAGGGGGTAATGGCTACACCTTC. The chain has TRBV5-1 and TRBJ1-2, with 11 nucleotides matching TRBD1. Germline assignment: CDR1 SGHRS and CDR2 YFSETQ. V gave up 0 bases and J gave up 6 bases; unmatched junction bases: 4. The CDR3 has 15 residues. Complete variable domain (other parts from reference TRBV5-1 and TRBJ1-2): KAGVTQTPRYLIKTRGQQVTLSCSPISGHRSVSWYQQTPGQGLQFLFEYFSETQRNKGNFPGRFSGRQFSNSRSEMNVSTLELGDSALYLCASSLGGTGGNGYTFGSGTRLTVV.

This clone was picked up one time. Other nucleotide sequences from this sample produce the same CDR3. V gene TRBV18 combines with J gene TRBJ1-1; possibly TRBD1 for D (5 bases). This CDR3 region has 15 residues. V lost 0 bases and J 4 bases, leaving 12 bases between the germline ends. CDR1 is KGHSH, CDR2 LQKENI, per germline. CDR3 amino acids: CASSPPGGLGTEAFF. In nucleotides, the CDR3 is TGTGCCAGCTCACCACCGGGGGGACTGGGCACTGAAGCTTTCTTT.

The CDR3 DNA follows: TGTGCCAGCAGCGCCCCGGGAGCCAAGGACGGGGAGCTGTTTTTT. Translated, it gives CASSAPGAKDGELFF. The chain combines TRBV7-8 with TRBJ2-2; D perhaps matches TRBD2 (6 bases). Germline values: CDR1 SGHVS, CDR2 FQNEAQ. V dropped 5 bases and J dropped 7 bases, with 17 bases sitting between them. The length of the CDR3 is 15 residues.

The CDR3 loop reads CATSRNQALRIMNTEAFF. Written as DNA, the CDR3 is TGTGCCACCAGCAGAAATCAGGCTCTTAGGATCATGAACACTGAAGCTTTCTTT. The V gene is TRBV15, the J gene TRBJ1-1; D unclear. CDR1 is LNHNV, CDR2 YYDKDF, per germline (reference sequence). V lost 2 bases to trimming and J lost 0 bases, with 19 bases between them. The length of the CDR3 is 18 residues.

This chain links TRBV7-2 with TRBJ2-5; 7 positions match TRBD2. CDR1 is SGHTA, CDR2 FQGNSA, per germline. CDR3 length equals 15 residues. V lost 2 bases and J lost 5; bases outside the gene matches: 8. The CDR3 DNA reads as TGTGCCAGCAGCTTACGTCGGGGGGAGGGGGAGACCCAGTACTTC. Protein: CASSLRRGEGETQYF.

In its sample, this clone was seen a few times. Germline and junction disagree at one end, which may indicate a read error. The genes are TRBV7-9 and TRBJ2-7; 8 bases are shared with TRBD2. CDR1 and CDR2 (germline): SEHNR, FQNEAQ (reference sequence). The CDR3 runs to 12 residues. The CDR3 DNA follows: TGTGCCAGCAGCTTAGCTTTGGGACTAGTTGGCTTC. Its protein product is CASSLALGLVGF. Looking up the rest from reference TRBV7-9 and TRBJ2-7 gives the full variable domain: DTGVSQNPRHKITKRGQNVTFRCDPISEHNRLYWYRQTLGQGPEFLTYFQNEAQLEKSRLLSDRFSAERPKGSFSTLEIQRTEQGDSAMYLCASSLALGLVGFGPGTRLTVT.

The chain links TRBV29-1 to TRBJ2-4; D is perhaps TRBD2 (6 bases). The CDR3 extends over 13 amino acids. Trimming pared 3 bases from V and 9 bases from J, leaving 15 bases between. Germline values: CDR1 SQVTM, CDR2 ANQGSEA. The CDR3 bases are TGCAGCGTTGATCCCACGGGGGTGGGCATTCAGTACTTC. This codes for CSVDPTGVGIQYF.

The chain uses TRBV5-4 and TRBJ1-2; D call uncertain. Germline V lookup: CDR1 SGHNT, CDR2 YYREEE (reference sequence). This CDR3 contains 15 residues. V was shortened by 0 bases and J by 3 bases, with 12 bases between the two germline ends. CDR3 in DNA: TGTGCCAGCAGCTTGGCCGGCGGGATTTACTATGGCTACACCTTC. This gives the protein CASSLAGGIYYGYTF.

Comment on this clone: At one end, the junction sequence differs from germline, possibly due to a read error. This chain joins TRBV27 and TRBJ2-7, with 7 bases that match TRBD1. Per germline, CDR1 MNHEY and CDR2 SMNVEV (reference sequence). The CDR3 consists of 11 residues. The CDR3 nucleotides are TGTGCCAGCAGTACTACCGGGACAGTCTCCTTC. Protein: CASSTTGTVSF.